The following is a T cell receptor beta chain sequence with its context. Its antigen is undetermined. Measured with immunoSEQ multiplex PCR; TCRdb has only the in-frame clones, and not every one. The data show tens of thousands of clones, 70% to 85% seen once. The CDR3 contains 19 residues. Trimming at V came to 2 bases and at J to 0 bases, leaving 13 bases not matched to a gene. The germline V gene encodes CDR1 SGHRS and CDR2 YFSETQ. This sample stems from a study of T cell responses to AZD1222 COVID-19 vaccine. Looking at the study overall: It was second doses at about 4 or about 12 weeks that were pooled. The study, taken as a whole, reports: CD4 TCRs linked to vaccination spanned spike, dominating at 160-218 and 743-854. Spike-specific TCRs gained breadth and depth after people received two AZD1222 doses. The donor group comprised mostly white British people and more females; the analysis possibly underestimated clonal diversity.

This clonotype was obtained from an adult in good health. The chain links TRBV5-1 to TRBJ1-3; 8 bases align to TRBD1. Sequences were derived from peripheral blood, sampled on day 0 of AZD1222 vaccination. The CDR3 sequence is CASSFGSGWTGNSGNTIYF. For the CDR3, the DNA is TGCGCCAGCAGCTTTGGAAGCGGCTGGACAGGGAACTCTGGAAACACCATATATTTT.